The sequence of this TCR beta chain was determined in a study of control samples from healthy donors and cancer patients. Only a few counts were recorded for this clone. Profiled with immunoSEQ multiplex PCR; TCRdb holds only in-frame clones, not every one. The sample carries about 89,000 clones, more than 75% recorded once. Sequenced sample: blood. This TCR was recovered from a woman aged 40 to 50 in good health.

The CDR3 loop is CASSLEGTVTEAFF. In DNA, the CDR3 is TGTGCCAGCAGCTTGGAGGGCACAGTCACTGAAGCTTTCTTT. The gene calls are TRBV5-5 and TRBJ1-1; D not resolved. The ends were cut back, 0 bases at V and 4 bases at J, with 10 bases in the middle. CDR1 is SGHKS and CDR2 is YYEKEE in the germline V gene (reference sequence). CDR3 length: 14 amino acids. Combining the CDR3 with reference TRBV5-5 and TRBJ1-1 gives the whole variable domain DAGVTQSPTHLIKTRGQQVTLRCSPISGHKSVSWYQQVLGQGPQFIFQYYEKEERGRGNFPDRFSARQFPNYSSELNVNALLLGDSALYLCASSLEGTVTEAFFGQGTRLTVV.